This T cell receptor (beta chain) derives from a study of CD8 T cells in ankylosing spondylitis. Study-wide points: Earlier work had already found some motif variants in reactive arthritis synovial fluid and blood. Within peripheral blood, clones linked to disease were CD8+ and relatively rare. Within ankylosing spondylitis blood, a TCR beta motif made up of roughly eight highly homologous variants appeared to be characteristic.

The CDR3 extends over 13 amino acids. Germline V gene sequence: CDR1 LNHNV, CDR2 YYDKDF (reference sequence). The trim removed 7 bases at V and 4 bases at J, leaving 3 bases unmatched. MiXCR was run by TCRdb on the 5' RACE reads, yielding one entry per CDR3 protein. The sample records 750,000 to 850,000 distinct CDR3 sequences, about 11% being singletons. This clonotype came up a few times. Its antigen is unidentified. The chain joins TRBV15 to TRBJ2-3; 9 nucleotides align to TRBD2. Sequences were obtained from blood, either unsorted or a sorted T cell fraction (not recorded which). The source of this sequence is a male donor with ankylosing spondylitis. The CDR3 loop is CATNSGSADTQYF. CDR3 nucleotide sequence: TGTGCCACCAATAGCGGGAGCGCAGATACGCAGTATTTT. Full variable domain (missing parts from reference TRBV15 and TRBJ2-3): DAMVIQNPRYQVTQFGKPVTLSCSQTLNHNVMYWYQQKSSQAPKLLFHYYDKDFNNEADTPDNFQSRRPNTSFCFLDIRSPGLGDTAMYLCATNSGSADTQYFGPGTRLTVL.